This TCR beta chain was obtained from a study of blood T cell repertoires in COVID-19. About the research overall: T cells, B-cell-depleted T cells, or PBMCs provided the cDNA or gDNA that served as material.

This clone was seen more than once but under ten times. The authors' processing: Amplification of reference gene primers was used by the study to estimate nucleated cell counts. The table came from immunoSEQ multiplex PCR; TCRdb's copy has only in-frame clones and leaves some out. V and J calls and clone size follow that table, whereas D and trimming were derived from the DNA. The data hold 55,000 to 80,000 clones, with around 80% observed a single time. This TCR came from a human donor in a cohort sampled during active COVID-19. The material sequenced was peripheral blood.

The chain's CDR3 is CASSDYQGQETQYF. CDR3 sequence (DNA): TGCGCCAGCAGTGACTATCAGGGCCAAGAGACCCAGTACTTC. The V gene is TRBV10-1, the J gene TRBJ2-5, with a tentative D call TRBD1 (5 bases). The V gene's germline CDR1 is WNHNN and CDR2 SYGVQD (reference sequence). Trimming cost V 3 bases and J 1 base, with 9 bases left between them. This CDR3 has 14 amino acids.